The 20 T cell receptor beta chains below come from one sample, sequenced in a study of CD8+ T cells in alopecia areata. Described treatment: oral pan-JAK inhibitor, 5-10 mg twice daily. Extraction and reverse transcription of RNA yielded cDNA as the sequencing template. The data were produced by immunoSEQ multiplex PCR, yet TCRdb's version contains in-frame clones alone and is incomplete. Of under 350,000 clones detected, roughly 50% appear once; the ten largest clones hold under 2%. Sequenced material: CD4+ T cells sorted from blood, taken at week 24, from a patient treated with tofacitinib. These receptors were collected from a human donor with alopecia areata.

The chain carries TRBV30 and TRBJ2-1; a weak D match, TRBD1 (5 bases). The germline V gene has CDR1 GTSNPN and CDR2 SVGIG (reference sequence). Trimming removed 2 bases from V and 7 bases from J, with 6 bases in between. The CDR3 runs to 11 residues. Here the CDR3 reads CAWSQGNEQFF. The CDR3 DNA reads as TGTGCCTGGAGTCAGGGAAATGAGCAGTTCTTC.

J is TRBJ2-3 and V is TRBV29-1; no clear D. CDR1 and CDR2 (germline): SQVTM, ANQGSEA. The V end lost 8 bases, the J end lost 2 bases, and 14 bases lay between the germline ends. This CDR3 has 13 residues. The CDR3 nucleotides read TGCAGCCTGAGGTCACTTCTCACAGATACGCAGTATTTT. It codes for CSLRSLLTDTQYF.

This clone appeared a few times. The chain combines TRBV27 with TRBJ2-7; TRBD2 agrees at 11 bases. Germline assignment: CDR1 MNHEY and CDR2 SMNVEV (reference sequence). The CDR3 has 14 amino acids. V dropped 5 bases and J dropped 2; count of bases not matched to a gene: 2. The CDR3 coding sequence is TGTGCCAGCAGTACTAGCGGGGGAACCTACGAGCAGTACTTC. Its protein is CASSTSGGTYEQYF.

DNA of the CDR3: TGTGCCTGGAGTGCCTCTCAGTATGGCTACACCTTC. As protein: CAWSASQYGYTF. The chain links TRBV30 to TRBJ1-2; no clear D. The germline V gene has CDR1 GTSNPN and CDR2 SVGIG (reference sequence). V lost 1 base, J lost 5 bases, and 8 bases lay in between. This CDR3 contains 12 residues. Variable domain in full (rest from reference TRBV30 and TRBJ1-2): SQTIHQWPATLVQPVGSPLSLECTVEGTSNPNLYWYRQAAGRGLQLLFYSVGIGQISSEVPQNLSASRPQDRQFILSSKKLLLSDSGFYLCAWSASQYGYTFGSGTRLTVV.

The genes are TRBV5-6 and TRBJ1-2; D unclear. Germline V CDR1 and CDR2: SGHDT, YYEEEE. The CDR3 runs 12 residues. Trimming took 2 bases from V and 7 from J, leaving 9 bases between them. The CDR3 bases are TGTGCCAGCAGCTTCGCTGGGATTGGCTACACCTTC. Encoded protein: CASSFAGIGYTF.

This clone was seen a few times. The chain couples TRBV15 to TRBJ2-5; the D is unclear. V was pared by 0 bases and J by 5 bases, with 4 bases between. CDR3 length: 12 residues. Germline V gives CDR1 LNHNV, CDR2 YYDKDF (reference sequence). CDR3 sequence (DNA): TGTGCCACCAGCAGAGATGCGGAGACCCAGTACTTC. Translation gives CATSRDAETQYF.

This chain's CDR3 is CASSPGTTGRDYGYTF. CDR3 nucleotide sequence: TGTGCCAGCTCACCTGGGACGACAGGGAGGGACTATGGCTACACCTTC. The genes are TRBV18 and TRBJ1-2; TRBD1 aligns across 7 bases. The CDR3 has 16 amino acids. Trimming took 3 bases from V and 3 from J; bases not matched to a gene: 10. The germline gives CDR1 KGHSH, CDR2 LQKENI.

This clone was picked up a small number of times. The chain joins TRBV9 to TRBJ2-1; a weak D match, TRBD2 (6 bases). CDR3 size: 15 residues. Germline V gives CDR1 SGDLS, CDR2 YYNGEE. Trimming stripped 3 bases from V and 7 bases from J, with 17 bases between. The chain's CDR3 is CASSAQHGGMNEQFF. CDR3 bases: TGTGCCAGCAGCGCCCAACATGGGGGGATGAATGAGCAGTTCTTC.

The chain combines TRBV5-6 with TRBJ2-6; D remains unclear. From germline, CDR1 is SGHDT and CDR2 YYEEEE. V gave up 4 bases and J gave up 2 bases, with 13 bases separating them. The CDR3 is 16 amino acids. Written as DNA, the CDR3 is TGTGCCAGCAGCCCCATGGGTAGGGCTGGGGCCAACGTCCTGACTTTC. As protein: CASSPMGRAGANVLTF.

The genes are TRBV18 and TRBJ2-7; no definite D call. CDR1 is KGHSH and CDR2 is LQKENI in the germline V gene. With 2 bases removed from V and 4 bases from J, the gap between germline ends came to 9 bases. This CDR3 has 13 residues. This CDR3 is CASSPGVGYEQYF. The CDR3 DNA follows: TGTGCCAGCTCACCAGGGGTGGGGTACGAGCAGTACTTC.

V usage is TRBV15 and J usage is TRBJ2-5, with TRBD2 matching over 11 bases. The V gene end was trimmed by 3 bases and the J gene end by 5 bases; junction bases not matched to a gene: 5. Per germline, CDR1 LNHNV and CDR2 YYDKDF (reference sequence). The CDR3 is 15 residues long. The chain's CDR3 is CATSSGGTSGETQYF. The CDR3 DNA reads TGTGCCACCAGCAGCGGAGGGACTAGCGGTGAGACCCAGTACTTC.

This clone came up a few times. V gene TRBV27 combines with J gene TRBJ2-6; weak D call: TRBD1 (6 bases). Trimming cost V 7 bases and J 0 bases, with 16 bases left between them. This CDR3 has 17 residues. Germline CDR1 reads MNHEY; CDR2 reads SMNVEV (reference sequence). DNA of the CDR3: TGTGCCAGCAAGCCGGGACAACGGTTCTCTGGGGCCAACGTCCTGACTTTC. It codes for CASKPGQRFSGANVLTF.

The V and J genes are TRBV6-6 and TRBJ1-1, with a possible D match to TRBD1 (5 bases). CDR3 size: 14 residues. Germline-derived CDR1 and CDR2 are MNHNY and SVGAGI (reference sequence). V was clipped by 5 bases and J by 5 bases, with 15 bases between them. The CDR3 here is CASSPPVWGTEAFF. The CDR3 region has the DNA TGTGCCAGCAGTCCCCCTGTTTGGGGGACTGAAGCTTTCTTT.

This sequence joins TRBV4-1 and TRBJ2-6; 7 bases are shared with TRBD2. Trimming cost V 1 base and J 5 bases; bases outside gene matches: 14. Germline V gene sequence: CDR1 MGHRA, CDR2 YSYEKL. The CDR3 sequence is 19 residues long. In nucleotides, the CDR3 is TGCGCCAGCAGCCAAGGGCAGGGAGGGCTTGCTGGCAGGGCCAACGTCCTGACTTTC. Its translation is CASSQGQGGLAGRANVLTF.

The CDR3 spells CASSRRTEAFF. The CDR3 DNA follows: TGTGCCAGCAGCCGGCGCACAGAAGCTTTCTTT. The V call is TRBV13, the J call TRBJ1-1; D is unresolved. Trimming pared 5 bases from V and 8 bases from J, leaving 9 bases between. CDR1 and CDR2 (germline): PRHDT, FYEKMQ (reference sequence). The length of the CDR3 is 11 residues.

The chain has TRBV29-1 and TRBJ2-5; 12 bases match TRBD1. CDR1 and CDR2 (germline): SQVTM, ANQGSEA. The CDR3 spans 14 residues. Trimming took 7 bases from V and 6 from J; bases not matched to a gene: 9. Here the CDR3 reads CSGDGTGGVKTQYF. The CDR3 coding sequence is TGCAGCGGGGATGGGACAGGGGGCGTGAAGACCCAGTACTTC.

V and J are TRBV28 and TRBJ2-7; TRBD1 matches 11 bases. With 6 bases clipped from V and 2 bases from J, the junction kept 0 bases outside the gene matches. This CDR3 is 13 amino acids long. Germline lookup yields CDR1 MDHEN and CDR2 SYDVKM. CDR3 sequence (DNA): TGTGCCAGCAGGGGACAGGGGGCCTACGAGCAGTACTTC. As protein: CASRGQGAYEQYF.

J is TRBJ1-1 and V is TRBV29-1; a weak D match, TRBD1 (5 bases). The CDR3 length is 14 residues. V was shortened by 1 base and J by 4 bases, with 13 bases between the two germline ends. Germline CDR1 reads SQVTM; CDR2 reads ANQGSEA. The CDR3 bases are TGCAGCGTTGAAGCAGGGAGCGGGGGCACTGAAGCTTTCTTT. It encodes CSVEAGSGGTEAFF.

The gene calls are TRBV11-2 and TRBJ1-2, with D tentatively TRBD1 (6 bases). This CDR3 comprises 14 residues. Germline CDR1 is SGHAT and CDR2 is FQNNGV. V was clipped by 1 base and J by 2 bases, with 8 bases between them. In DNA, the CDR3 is TGTGCCAGCAGCTTAGTACAGGGCAACTATGGCTACACCTTC. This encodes CASSLVQGNYGYTF. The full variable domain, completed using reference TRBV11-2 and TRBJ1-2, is EAGVAQSPRYKIIEKRQSVAFWCNPISGHATLYWYQQILGQGPKLLIQFQNNGVVDDSQLPKDRFSAERLKGVDSTLKIQPAKLEDSAVYLCASSLVQGNYGYTFGSGTRLTVV.

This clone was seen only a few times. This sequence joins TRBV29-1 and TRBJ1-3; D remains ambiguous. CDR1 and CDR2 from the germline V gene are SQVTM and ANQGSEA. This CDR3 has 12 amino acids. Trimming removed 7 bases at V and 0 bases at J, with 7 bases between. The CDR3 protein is CSAGFSGNTIYF. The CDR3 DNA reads TGCAGCGCGGGGTTCTCTGGAAACACCATATATTTT.